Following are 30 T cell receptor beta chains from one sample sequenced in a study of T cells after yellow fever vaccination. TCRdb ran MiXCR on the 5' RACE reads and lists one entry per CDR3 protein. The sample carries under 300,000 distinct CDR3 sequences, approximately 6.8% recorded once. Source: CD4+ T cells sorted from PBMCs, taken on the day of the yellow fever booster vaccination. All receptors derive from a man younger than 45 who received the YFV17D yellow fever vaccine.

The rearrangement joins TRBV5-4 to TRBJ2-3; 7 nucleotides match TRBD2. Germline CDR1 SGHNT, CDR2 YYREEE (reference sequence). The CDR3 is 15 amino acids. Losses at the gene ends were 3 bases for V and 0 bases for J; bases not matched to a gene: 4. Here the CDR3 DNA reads TGTGCCAGCAGCTCAAAGCGGGGTAGCACAGATACGCAGTATTTT. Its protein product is CASSSKRGSTDTQYF.

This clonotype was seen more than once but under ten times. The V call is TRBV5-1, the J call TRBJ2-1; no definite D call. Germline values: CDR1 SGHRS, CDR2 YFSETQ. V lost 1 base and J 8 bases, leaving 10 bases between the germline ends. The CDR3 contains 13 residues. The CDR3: CASSLTERDEQFF. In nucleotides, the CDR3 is TGCGCCAGCAGCTTGACCGAAAGGGATGAGCAGTTCTTC. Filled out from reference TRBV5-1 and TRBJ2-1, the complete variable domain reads KAGVTQTPRYLIKTRGQQVTLSCSPISGHRSVSWYQQTPGQGLQFLFEYFSETQRNKGNFPGRFSGRQFSNSRSEMNVSTLELGDSALYLCASSLTERDEQFFGPGTRLTVL.

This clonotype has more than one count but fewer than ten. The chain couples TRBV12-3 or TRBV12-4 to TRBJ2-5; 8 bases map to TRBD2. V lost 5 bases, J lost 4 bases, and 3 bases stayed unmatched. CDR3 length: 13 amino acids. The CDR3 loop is CASSMSGGETQYF. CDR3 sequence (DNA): TGTGCCAGCAGTATGAGCGGGGGAGAGACCCAGTACTTC.

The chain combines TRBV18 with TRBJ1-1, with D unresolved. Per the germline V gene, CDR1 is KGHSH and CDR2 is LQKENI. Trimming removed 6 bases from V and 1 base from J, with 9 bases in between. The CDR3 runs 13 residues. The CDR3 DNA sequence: TGTGCCAGCTCTACGCAGAAGAACACTGAAGCTTTCTTT. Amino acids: CASSTQKNTEAFF.

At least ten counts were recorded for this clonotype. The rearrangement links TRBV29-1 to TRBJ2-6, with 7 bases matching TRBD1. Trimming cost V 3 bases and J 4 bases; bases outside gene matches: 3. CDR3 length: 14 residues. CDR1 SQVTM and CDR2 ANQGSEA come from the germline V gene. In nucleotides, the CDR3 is TGCAGCGTTGATACAGGGGAAGGGGCCAACGTCCTGACTTTC. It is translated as CSVDTGEGANVLTF.

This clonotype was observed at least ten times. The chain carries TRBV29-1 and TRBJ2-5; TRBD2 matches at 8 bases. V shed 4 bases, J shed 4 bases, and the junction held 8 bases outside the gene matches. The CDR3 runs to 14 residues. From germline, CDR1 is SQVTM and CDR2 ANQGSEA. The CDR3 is CSVGFSGMGETQYF. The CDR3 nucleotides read TGCAGCGTTGGTTTTAGCGGGATGGGAGAGACCCAGTACTTC.

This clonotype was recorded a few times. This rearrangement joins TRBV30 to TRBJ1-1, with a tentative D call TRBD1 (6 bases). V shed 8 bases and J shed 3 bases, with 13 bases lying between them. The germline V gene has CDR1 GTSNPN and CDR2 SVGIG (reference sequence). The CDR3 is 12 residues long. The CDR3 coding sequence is TGTGCCGGTGACAGGTCAGACACTGAAGCTTTCTTT. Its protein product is CAGDRSDTEAFF.

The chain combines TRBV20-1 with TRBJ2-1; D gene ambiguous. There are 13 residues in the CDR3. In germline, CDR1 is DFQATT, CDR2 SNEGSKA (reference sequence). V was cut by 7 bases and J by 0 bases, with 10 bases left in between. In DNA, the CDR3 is TGCAGTGTCTCACAGAGCTCCTACAATGAGCAGTTCTTC. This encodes CSVSQSSYNEQFF.

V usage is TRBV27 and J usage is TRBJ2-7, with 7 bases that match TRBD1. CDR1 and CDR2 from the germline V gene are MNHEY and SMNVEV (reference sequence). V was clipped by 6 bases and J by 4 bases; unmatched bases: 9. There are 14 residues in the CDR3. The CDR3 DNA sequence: TGTGCCAGCAGAATTAGGACAGGACCTTACGAGCAGTACTTC. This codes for CASRIRTGPYEQYF.

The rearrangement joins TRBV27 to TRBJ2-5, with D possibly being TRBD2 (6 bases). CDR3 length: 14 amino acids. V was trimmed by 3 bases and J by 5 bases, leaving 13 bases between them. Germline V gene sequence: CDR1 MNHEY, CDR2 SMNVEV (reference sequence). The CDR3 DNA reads TGTGCCAGCAGTTTGAGCGGGCCAAGGGAGACCCAGTACTTC. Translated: CASSLSGPRETQYF.

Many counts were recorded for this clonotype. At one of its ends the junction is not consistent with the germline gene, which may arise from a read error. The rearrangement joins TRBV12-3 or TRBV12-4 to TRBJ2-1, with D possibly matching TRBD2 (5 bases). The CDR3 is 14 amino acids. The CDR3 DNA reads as TGTGCCAGCAGTTTAATGACGGGGTACAGTGAGCAGTTCTTC. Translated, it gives CASSLMTGYSEQFF.

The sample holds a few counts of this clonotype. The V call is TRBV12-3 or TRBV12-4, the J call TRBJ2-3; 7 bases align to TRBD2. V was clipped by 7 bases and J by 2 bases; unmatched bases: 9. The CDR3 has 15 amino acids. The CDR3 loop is CASTQLARSTDTQYF. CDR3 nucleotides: TGTGCCAGCACCCAACTAGCGCGGTCCACAGATACGCAGTATTTT.

This CDR3 reads CASCRVTSVLNTDTQYF. In DNA, the CDR3 is TGTGCCAGCTGTCGAGTGACTAGCGTACTTAACACAGATACGCAGTATTTT. This chain connects TRBV7-3 to TRBJ2-3; TRBD2 agrees at 8 bases. Germline V gene sequence: CDR1 SGHTA, CDR2 FQGTGA. The CDR3 has 17 residues. V gave up 8 bases and J gave up 2 bases; unmatched junction bases: 15. The entire variable domain, with the rest obtained from reference TRBV7-3 and TRBJ2-3, is as follows: GAGVSQTPSNKVTEKGKYVELRCDPISGHTALYWYRQSLGQGPEFLIYFQGTGAADDSGLPNDRFFAVRPEGSVSTLKIQRTERGDSAVYLCASCRVTSVLNTDTQYFGPGTRLTVL.

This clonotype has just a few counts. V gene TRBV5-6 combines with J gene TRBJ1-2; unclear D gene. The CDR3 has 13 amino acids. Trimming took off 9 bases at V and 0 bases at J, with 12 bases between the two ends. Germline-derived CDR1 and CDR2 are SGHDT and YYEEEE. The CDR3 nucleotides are TGTGCCACCCAATCGAGGACTAACTATGGCTACACCTTC. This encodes CATQSRTNYGYTF. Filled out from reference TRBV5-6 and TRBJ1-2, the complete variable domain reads DAGVTQSPTHLIKTRGQQVTLRCSPKSGHDTVSWYQQALGQGPQFIFQYYEEEERQRGNFPDRFSGHQFPNYSSELNVNALLLGDSALYLCATQSRTNYGYTFGSGTRLTVV.

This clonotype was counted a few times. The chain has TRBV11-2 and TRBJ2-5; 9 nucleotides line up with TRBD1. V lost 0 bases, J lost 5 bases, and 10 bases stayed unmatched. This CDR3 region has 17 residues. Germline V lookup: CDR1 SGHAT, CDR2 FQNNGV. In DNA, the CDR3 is TGTGCCAGCAGCTTAGACCCCCGGACAGGGGTGCGGGAGACCCAGTACTTC. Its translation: CASSLDPRTGVRETQYF.

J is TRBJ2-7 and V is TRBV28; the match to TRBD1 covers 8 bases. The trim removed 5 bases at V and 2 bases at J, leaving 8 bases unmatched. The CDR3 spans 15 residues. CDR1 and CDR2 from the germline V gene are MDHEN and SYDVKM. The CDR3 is CASSQGGTGTYEQYF. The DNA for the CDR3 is TGTGCCAGCAGTCAAGGCGGGACAGGAACCTACGAGCAGTACTTC.

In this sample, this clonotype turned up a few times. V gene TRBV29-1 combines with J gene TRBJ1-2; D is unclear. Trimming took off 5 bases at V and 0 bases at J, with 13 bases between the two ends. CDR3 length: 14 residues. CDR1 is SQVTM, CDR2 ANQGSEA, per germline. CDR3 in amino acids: CSVLHTGANYGYTF. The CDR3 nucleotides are TGCAGCGTTCTCCATACCGGGGCTAACTATGGCTACACCTTC.

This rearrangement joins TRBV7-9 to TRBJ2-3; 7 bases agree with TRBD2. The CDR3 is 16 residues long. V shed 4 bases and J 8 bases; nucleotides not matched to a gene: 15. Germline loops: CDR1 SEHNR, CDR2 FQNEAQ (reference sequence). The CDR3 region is CASSSSMYRTSGTQYF. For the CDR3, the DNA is TGTGCCAGCAGCTCTTCTATGTATAGGACTAGTGGTACGCAGTATTTT.

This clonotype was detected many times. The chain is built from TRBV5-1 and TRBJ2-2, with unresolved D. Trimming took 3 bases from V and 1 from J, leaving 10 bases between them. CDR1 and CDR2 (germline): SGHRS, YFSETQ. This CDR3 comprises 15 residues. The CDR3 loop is CASSSMTGNTGELFF. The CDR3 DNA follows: TGCGCCAGCAGCTCGATGACGGGGAACACCGGGGAGCTGTTTTTT.

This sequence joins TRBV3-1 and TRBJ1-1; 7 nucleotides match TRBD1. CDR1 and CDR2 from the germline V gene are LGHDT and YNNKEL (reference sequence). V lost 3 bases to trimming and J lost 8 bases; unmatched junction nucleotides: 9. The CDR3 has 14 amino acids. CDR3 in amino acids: CASSQRDSSKEAFF. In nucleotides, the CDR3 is TGTGCCAGCAGCCAGCGGGACAGCAGCAAGGAAGCTTTCTTT.

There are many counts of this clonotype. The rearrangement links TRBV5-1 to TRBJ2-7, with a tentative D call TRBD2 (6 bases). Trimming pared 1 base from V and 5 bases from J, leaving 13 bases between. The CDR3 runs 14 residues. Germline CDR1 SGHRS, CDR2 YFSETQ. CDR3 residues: CASSLTLARDEQYF. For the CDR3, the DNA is TGCGCCAGCAGCTTGACACTAGCCCGTGACGAGCAGTACTTC.

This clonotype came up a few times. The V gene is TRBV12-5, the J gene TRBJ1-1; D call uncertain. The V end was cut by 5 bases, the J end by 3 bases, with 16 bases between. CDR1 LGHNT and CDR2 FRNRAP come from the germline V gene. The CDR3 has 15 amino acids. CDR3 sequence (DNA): TGTGCTAGTGGTACCGGTGGGGATAGTTACACTGAAGCTTTCTTT. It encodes CASGTGGDSYTEAFF.

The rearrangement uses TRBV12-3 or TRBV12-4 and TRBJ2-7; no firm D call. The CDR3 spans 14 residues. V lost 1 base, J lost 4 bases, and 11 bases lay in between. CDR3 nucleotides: TGTGCCAGCAGTTTAGGGAGCAAGTTGTACGAGCAGTACTTC. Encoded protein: CASSLGSKLYEQYF.

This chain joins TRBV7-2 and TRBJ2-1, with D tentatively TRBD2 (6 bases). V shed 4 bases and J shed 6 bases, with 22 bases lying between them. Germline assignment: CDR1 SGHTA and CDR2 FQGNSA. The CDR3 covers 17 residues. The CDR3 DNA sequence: TGTGCCAGCAGCTGGACTAATAAATGGACTGGGGGCAATGAGCAGTTCTTC. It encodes CASSWTNKWTGGNEQFF. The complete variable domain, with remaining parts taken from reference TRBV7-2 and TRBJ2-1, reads GAGVSQSPSNKVTEKGKDVELRCDPISGHTALYWYRQSLGQGLEFLIYFQGNSAPDKSGLPSDRFSAERTGGSVSTLTIQRTQQEDSAVYLCASSWTNKWTGGNEQFFGPGTRLTVL.

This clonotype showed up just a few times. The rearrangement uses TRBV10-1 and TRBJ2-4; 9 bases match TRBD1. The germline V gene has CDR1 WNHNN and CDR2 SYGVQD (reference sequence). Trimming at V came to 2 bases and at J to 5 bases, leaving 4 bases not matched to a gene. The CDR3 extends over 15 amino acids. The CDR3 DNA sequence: TGCGCCAGCAGTGAGGGGGGACAGGGCCAAAACATTCAGTACTTC. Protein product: CASSEGGQGQNIQYF.

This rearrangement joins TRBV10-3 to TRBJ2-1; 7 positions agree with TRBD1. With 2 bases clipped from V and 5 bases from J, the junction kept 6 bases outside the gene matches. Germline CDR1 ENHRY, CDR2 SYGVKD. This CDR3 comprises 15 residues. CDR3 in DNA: TGTGCCATCAGTGAGAGGGACAGCCCCAACAATGAGCAGTTCTTC. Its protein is CAISERDSPNNEQFF.

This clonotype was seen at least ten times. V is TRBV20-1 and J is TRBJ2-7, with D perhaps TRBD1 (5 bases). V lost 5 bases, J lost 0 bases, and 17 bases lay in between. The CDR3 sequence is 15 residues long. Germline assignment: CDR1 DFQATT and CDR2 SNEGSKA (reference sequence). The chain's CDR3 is CSAPSQGQSSYEQYF. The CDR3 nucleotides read TGCAGTGCTCCAAGCCAGGGCCAAAGCTCCTACGAGCAGTACTTC.

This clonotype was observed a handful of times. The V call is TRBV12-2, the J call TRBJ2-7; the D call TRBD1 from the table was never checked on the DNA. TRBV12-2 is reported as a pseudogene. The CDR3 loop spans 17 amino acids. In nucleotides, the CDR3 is TGTGCAAGTCGCTCTCGCAAGCCGGGACATACGTCCTCAAGGGTGTACTTC. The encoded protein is CASRSRKPGHTSSRVYF.

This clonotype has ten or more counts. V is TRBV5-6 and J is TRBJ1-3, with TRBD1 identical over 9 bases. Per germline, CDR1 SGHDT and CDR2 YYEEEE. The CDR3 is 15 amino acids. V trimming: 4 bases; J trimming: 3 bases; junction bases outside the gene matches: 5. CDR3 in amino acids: CASSPGQGGGNTIYF. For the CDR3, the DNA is TGTGCCAGCAGCCCGGGACAGGGAGGTGGAAACACCATATATTTT. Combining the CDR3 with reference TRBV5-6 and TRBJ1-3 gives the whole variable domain DAGVTQSPTHLIKTRGQQVTLRCSPKSGHDTVSWYQQALGQGPQFIFQYYEEEERQRGNFPDRFSGHQFPNYSSELNVNALLLGDSALYLCASSPGQGGGNTIYFGEGSWLTVV.

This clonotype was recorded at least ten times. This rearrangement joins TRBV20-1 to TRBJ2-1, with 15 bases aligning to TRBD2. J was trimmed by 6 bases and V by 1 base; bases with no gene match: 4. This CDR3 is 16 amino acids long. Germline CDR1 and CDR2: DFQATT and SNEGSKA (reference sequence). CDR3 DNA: TGCAGTGCTAGAGGGACTAGCGGGAGGGCGAGCAATGAGCAGTTCTTC. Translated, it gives CSARGTSGRASNEQFF.